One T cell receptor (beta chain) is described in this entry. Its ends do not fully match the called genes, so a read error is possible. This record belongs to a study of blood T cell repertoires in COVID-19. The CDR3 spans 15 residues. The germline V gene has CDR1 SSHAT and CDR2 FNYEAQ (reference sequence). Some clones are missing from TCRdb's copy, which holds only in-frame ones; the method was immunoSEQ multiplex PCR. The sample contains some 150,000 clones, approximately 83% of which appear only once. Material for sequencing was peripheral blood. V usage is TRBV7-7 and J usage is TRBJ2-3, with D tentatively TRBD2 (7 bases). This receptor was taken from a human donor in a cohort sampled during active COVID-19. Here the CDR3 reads CASSLGGLLTDTQYF. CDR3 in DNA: TGTGCTAGCAGCTTAGGGGGACTACTCACAGATACGCAGTATTTT.